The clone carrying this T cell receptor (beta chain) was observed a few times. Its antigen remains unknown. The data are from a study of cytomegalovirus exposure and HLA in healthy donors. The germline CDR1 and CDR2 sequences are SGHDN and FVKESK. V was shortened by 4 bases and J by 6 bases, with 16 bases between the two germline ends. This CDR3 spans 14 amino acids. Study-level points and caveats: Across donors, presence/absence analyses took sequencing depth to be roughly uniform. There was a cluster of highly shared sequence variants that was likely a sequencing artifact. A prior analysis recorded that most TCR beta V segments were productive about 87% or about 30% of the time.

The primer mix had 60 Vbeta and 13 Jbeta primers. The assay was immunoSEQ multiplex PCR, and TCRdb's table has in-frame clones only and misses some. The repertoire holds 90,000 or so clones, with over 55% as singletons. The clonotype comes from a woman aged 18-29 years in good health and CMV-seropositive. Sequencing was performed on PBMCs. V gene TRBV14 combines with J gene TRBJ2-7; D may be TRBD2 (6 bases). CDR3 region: CASSPRGGLSEQYF. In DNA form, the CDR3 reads TGTGCCAGCAGCCCGAGGGGAGGACTGAGCGAGCAGTACTTC.